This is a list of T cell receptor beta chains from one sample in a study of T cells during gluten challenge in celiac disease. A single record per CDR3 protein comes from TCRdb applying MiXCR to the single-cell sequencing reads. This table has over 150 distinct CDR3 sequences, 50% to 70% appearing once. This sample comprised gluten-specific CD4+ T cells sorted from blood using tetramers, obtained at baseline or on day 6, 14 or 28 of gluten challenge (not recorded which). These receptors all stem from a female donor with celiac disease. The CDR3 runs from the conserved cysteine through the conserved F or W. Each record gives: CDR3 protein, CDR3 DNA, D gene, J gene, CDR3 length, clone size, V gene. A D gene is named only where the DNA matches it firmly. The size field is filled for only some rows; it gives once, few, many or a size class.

CASSLVGVVWDTGELFF,TGTGCCAGCAGCTTAGTGGGGGTCGTTTGGGACACCGGGGAGCTGTTTTTT,NA,TRBJ2-2,17,NA,TRBV7-6
CASSLRAGDGGTQYF,TGTGCCAGCAGCTTACGGGCGGGAGATGGGGGGACCCAGTACTTC,TRBD2,TRBJ2-5,15,NA,TRBV7-2
CASSLVTWETQYF,TGTGCCAGCAGCTTAGTGACGTGGGAGACCCAGTACTTC,NA,TRBJ2-5,13,NA,TRBV7-2
CASSLRTGGDTQYF,TGTGCCAGCAGCTTACGGACAGGGGGGGATACGCAGTATTTT,TRBD1,TRBJ2-3,14,NA,TRBV7-2
CASSLRSLDGGELFF,TGTGCCAGCAGCTTAAGGAGTCTAGACGGCGGGGAGCTGTTTTTT,NA,TRBJ2-2,15,few,TRBV7-2
CASSLGRNQPQHF,TGTGCCAGCAGTTTGGGTCGCAATCAGCCCCAGCATTTT,NA,TRBJ1-5,13,few,TRBV12-3/TRBV12-4
CASSLATSYGYTF,TGTGCCAGCAGCTTGGCCACATCATATGGCTACACCTTC,NA,TRBJ1-2,13,NA,TRBV5-6
CASSLRDRDGYTF,TGTGCCAGCAGCTTAAGGGACAGGGATGGCTACACCTTC,TRBD1,TRBJ1-2,13,NA,TRBV7-9
CSARALGEVEKLFF,TGCAGTGCTAGAGCGTTGGGGGAGGTGGAAAAACTGTTTTTT,NA,TRBJ1-4,14,few,TRBV20-1
CASSISWQGRSGGYTF,TGTGCCAGTAGTATCTCCTGGCAGGGTCGTTCCGGAGGCTACACCTTC,NA,TRBJ1-2,16,NA,TRBV19
CASSVRTTDTQYF,TGTGCCAGCAGCGTGCGAACCACAGATACGCAGTATTTT,NA,TRBJ2-3,13,NA,TRBV7-2
CSARQHRTEETQYF,TGCAGTGCGAGACAGCACAGGACGGAAGAGACCCAGTACTTC,NA,TRBJ2-5,14,NA,TRBV20-1
CASSRLTGPTGNEQFF,TGCGCCAGCAGCCGACTCACGGGACCCACTGGGAATGAGCAGTTCTTC,NA,TRBJ2-1,16,NA,TRBV4-3
CASSLAGWDTEAFF,TGTGCCAGCTCATTAGCGGGGTGGGACACTGAAGCTTTCTTT,NA,TRBJ1-1,14,once,TRBV18
CASSQPGPGNTIYF,TGTGCCAGCAGCCAGCCCGGACCCGGAAACACCATATATTTT,NA,TRBJ1-3,14,NA,TRBV4-2
CASSWLAGTDTQYF,TGTGCCAGCAGCTGGCTAGCGGGCACAGATACGCAGTATTTT,TRBD2,TRBJ2-3,14,NA,TRBV7-6
CASSAPPIGPQHF,TGTGCCAGTAGTGCCCCTCCGATCGGGCCCCAGCATTTT,NA,TRBJ1-5,13,NA,TRBV19
CSARDRGGSVPGSCFF,NA,NA,TRBJ2-2,16,many,TRBV20-1
CASSPKRENLVDTQYF,TGTGCCAGCAGCCCCAAGCGGGAGAATTTGGTGGATACGCAGTATTTT,TRBD2,TRBJ2-3,16,hyperexpanded,TRBV9
CASSFSGGITEAFF,TGTGCCAGCAGCTTCTCTGGGGGTATCACTGAAGCTTTCTTT,NA,TRBJ1-1,14,few,TRBV7-2
CASSAVVRQGANEQFF,TGTGCCAGCAGCGCAGTAGTCAGACAGGGGGCAAATGAGCAGTTCTTC,TRBD1,TRBJ2-1,16,medium-sized,TRBV7-6
CSASGGGAWEQFF,TGCAGTGCTAGTGGCGGGGGGGCCTGGGAGCAGTTCTTC,TRBD2,TRBJ2-1,13,NA,TRBV20-1
CASSLRVGGADTQYF,TGTGCCAGCAGCTTAAGGGTGGGAGGCGCAGATACGCAGTATTTT,NA,TRBJ2-3,15,NA,TRBV7-2